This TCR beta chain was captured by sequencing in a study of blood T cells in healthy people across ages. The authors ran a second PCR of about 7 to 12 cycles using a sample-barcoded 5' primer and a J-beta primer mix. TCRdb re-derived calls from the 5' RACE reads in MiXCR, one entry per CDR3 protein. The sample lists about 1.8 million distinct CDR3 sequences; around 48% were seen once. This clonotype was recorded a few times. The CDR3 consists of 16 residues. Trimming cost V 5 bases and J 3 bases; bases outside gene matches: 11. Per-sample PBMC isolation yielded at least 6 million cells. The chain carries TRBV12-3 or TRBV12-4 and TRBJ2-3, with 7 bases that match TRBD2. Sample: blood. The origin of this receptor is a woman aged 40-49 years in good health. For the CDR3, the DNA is TGTGCCAGCAGTCCAGCCAGCGGGGAGAGAACAGATACGCAGTATTTT. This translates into CASSPASGERTDTQYF.